The clone carrying this TCR beta chain has just one count. These data belong to a study of blood T cell repertoires in COVID-19. Turning to the study itself: There were acute and convalescent COVID-19 samples, and they came from the United States, Italy and Spain. T cells, B-cell-depleted T cells, or PBMCs supplied cDNA or gDNA.

Study processing details: Amplification of reference gene primers provided the estimated nucleated cell counts. Sequenced by immunoSEQ multiplex PCR; TCRdb stores in-frame clones only, minus some. V and J calls and clone size follow that table, whereas D and trimming were derived from the DNA. In the table there are around 68,000 clones, 80% to 90% of which are singletons. CDR1 and CDR2 from the germline V gene are GTSNPN and SVGIG (reference sequence). V was clipped by 1 base and J by 4 bases; unmatched bases: 2. This CDR3 comprises 13 residues. This sequence was found in a man aged 45 to 65 with acute or convalescent COVID-19. The rearrangement joins TRBV30 to TRBJ2-3; TRBD1 aligns across 7 bases. Input material: peripheral blood. CDR3 nucleotides: TGTGCCTGGAGTGCTACAGGGGCAGATACGCAGTATTTT. It encodes CAWSATGADTQYF.